This T cell receptor (beta chain) was sequenced for a study of T cell responses to AZD1222 COVID-19 vaccine. Clones were sequenced by immunoSEQ multiplex PCR, and TCRdb holds only the in-frame ones, with some missing. The table lists some 120,000 clones, roughly 90% of them singletons. This CDR3 is 12 amino acids long. The germline V gene has CDR1 SNHLY and CDR2 FYNNEI. Trimming pared 8 bases from V and 5 bases from J, leaving 12 bases between. The rearrangement links TRBV2 to TRBJ2-5, with D perhaps matching TRBD1 (5 bases). The sequenced sample was peripheral blood, obtained on day 0 of AZD1222 vaccination. The origin of this receptor is an adult in good health. CDR3 DNA: TGTGCCAGCCTGCAGGGTGGGGAGACCCAGTACTTC. This gives the protein CASLQGGETQYF.